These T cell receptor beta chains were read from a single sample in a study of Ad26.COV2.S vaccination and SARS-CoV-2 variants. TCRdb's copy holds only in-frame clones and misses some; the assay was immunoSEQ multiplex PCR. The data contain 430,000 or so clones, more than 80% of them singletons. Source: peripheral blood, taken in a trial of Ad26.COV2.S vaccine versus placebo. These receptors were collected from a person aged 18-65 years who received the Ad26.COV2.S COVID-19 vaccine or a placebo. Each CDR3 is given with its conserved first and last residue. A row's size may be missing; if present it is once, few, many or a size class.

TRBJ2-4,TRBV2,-,CASSEPGQGTKNIQYF
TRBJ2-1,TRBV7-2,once,CASSPDASSYNEQFF
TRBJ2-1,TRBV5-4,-,CASSFREGLYNEQFF
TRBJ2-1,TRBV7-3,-,CASSKYVVGTRRTDEQFF
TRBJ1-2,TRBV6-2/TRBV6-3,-,CASSYFSTANYGYTF
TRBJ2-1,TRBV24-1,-,CATSDTSGRVTHEQFF
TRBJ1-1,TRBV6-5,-,CASTPPGGIRAFF
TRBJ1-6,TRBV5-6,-,CASSLVGFGNSPLHF
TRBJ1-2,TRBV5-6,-,CASSLARPYGYTF
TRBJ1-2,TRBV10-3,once,CAISEGQGTGGYTF
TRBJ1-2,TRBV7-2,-,CASSISQGVHGYTF
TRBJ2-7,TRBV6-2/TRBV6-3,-,CASSSGTPSYEQYF
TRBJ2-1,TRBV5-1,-,CASSFRGDEYNEQFF
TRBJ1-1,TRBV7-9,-,CASTQSLGTVAGRAFF
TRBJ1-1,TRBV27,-,CASSPSTGYLSTEAFF
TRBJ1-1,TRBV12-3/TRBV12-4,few,CASSLFTNTEAFF
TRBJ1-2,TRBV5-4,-,CASSFDGTPYGYTF
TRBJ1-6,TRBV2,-,CASLQGIYNSPLHF
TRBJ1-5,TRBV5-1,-,CASSLRGEEPQHF
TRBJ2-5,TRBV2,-,CASSRLAGETQYF
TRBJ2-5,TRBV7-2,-,CASSLLITMETQYF
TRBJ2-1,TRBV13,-,CASSYNRFYNEQFF
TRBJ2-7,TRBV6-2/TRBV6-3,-,CASSYSKRANYEQYF
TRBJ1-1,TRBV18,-,CASFFPERGQEAFF
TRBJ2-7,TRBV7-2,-,CASSPQEGLYEQYF
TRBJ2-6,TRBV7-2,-,CASNSDRGAISGANVLTF
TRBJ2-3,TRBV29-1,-,CSVSVGSTDTQYF
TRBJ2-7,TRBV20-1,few,CSAQGSEQYF
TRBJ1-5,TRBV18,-,CASSPAGTSSNQPQHF
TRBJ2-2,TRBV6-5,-,CASSLAGVGTGELFF
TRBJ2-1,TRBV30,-,CAWAHYNEQFF
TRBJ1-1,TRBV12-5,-,CASGLRGNTEAFF
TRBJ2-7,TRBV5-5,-,CASSTNRASPYEQYF
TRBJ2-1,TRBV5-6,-,CASSWSRGNEQFF
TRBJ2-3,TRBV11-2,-,CASSFRGLSTDTQYF
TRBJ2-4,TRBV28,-,CASSPRKGIAKNIQYF
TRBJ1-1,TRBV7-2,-,CASSFHPGQGNTEAFF
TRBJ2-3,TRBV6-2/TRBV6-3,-,CASSLQFPTDTQYF
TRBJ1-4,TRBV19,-,CASSPPTTGATNEKLFF
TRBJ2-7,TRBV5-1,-,CASSYVGDSGLAGLSEQYF
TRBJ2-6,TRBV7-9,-,CASSPRTGSSGANVLTF
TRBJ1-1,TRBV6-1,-,CASSEWVRDTEAFF
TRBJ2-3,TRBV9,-,CASSVNRDRSTDTQYF
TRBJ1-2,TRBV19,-,CASSDRIYGYTF
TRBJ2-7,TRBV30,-,CALGLGSYEQYF
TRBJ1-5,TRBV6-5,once,CASSRAALNQPQHF
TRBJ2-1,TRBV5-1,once,CASSRTSGTYNEQFF
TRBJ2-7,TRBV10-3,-,CAARDGSYEQYF
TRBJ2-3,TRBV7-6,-,CASSKRHTDTQYF
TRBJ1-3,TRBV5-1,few,CASSLEGTGNTIYF
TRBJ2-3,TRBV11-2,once,CASSPQGSGFTDTQYF
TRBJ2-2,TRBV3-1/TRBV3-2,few,CASSQGRLSSGELFF
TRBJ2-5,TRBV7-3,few,CASSLVGGVETQYF
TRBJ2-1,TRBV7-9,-,CASSLPRAGLVVF
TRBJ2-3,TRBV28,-,CASSLSGGLADTQYF